The 8 T cell receptor beta chains below all came from one sample that was sequenced in a study of cytomegalovirus exposure and HLA in healthy donors. The PCR used 60 Vbeta and 13 Jbeta primers. Assay: immunoSEQ multiplex PCR; the TCRdb copy retains only in-frame clones and omits some. The sample totals 160,000 or so clones; its top ten clones hold about 2%. Sequencing was carried out using PBMCs. The receptor set was obtained from a man younger than 45 in good health and CMV-seronegative.

The chain employs TRBV5-4 and TRBJ2-2; D possibly corresponds to TRBD2 (6 bases). The V gene's germline CDR1 is SGHNT and CDR2 YYREEE (reference sequence). V was cut by 2 bases and J by 7 bases, with 12 bases left in between. The CDR3 contains 14 residues. CDR3 in amino acids: CASSLPSDHGELFF. In DNA, the CDR3 is TGTGCCAGCAGCTTACCTAGCGATCACGGGGAGCTGTTTTTT.

V gene TRBV27 combines with J gene TRBJ2-7, with 10 bases fitting TRBD2. The CDR3 spans 17 residues. Germline loops: CDR1 MNHEY, CDR2 SMNVEV (reference sequence). With 6 bases clipped from V and 7 bases from J, the junction kept 18 bases outside the gene matches. CDR3 amino acids: CASSLYGRGSGREEQYF. The CDR3 nucleotides read TGTGCCAGCAGCCTTTACGGAAGGGGGAGCGGGAGGGAGGAGCAGTACTTC.

V gene TRBV5-1 combines with J gene TRBJ2-7; possibly TRBD2 for D (6 bases). CDR1 SGHRS and CDR2 YFSETQ come from the germline V gene. The CDR3 runs 13 residues. V was pared by 5 bases and J by 6 bases, with 15 bases between. The CDR3 nucleotides are TGCGCCAGCAGGCGGGAACACTTCGGCGAGCAGTACTTC. Its protein product is CASRREHFGEQYF.

V is TRBV5-1 and J is TRBJ1-4; the D gene is possibly TRBD1 (6 bases). Looked up from germline, CDR1 is SGHRS and CDR2 is YFSETQ. Trimming left V 4 bases short and J 5 bases short, with 18 bases between. The CDR3 length is 16 residues. The CDR3 here is CASSLGQRGWNEKLFF. DNA for the CDR3: TGCGCCAGCAGCCTTGGGCAAAGGGGGTGGAATGAAAAACTGTTTTTT.

The V and J genes are TRBV11-2 and TRBJ1-3; tentative D call: TRBD1 (6 bases). In germline, CDR1 is SGHAT, CDR2 FQNNGV. V was clipped by 5 bases and J by 4 bases, with 18 bases between them. The CDR3 length is 16 residues. The CDR3 DNA reads as TGTGCCAGCAGCAAGTTAGAGGGGGGGCGAGGAAACACCATATATTTT. Residues: CASSKLEGGRGNTIYF.

This chain connects TRBV7-2 to TRBJ2-7; D not certain. Germline CDR1 is SGHTA and CDR2 is FQGNSA. V lost 1 base and J lost 2, with 9 bases in between. The CDR3 extends over 14 amino acids. CDR3 DNA sequence: TGTGCCAGCAGCTTAGTGGCAGTAACCTACGAGCAGTACTTC. Its protein is CASSLVAVTYEQYF.

V and J are TRBV18 and TRBJ2-1; TRBD2 aligns across 11 bases. The CDR3 runs 18 residues. Germline CDR1 reads KGHSH; CDR2 reads LQKENI. With 2 bases clipped from V and 3 bases from J, the junction kept 9 bases outside the gene matches. The CDR3 DNA is TGTGCCAGCTCACCAGTTTCGGTAGCGGGAGGGCACTACAATGAGCAGTTCTTC. Protein sequence: CASSPVSVAGGHYNEQFF. Supplemented by reference TRBV18 and TRBJ2-1, the full variable domain reads NAGVMQNPRHLVRRRGQEARLRCSPMKGHSHVYWYRQLPEEGLKFMVYLQKENIIDESGMPKERFSAEFPKEGPSILRIQQVVRGDSAAYFCASSPVSVAGGHYNEQFFGPGTRLTVL.

The rearrangement links TRBV5-1 to TRBJ2-3, with 14 bases matching TRBD2. Trimming took 0 bases from V and 6 from J; bases not matched to a gene: 6. From germline, CDR1 is SGHRS and CDR2 YFSETQ. This CDR3 is 17 amino acids long. CDR3 nucleotides: TGCGCCAGCAGCTTGGGGCCGGGACTAGCGGGAGCCGATACGCAGTATTTT. Translating gives CASSLGPGLAGADTQYF.